The 16 T cell receptor beta chains presented below share a single source sample, sequenced in a study of T cell changes during pregnancy in multiple sclerosis. Sequenced by immunoSEQ multiplex PCR; TCRdb stores in-frame clones only, minus some. The repertoire holds roughly 80,000 clones, with around 91% as singletons. The source was peripheral blood, collected before pregnancy. The receptors come from a female donor with multiple sclerosis, enrolled in a pregnancy study.

The gene calls are TRBV7-9 and TRBJ1-6; 9 nucleotides agree with TRBD1. The CDR3 length is 13 residues. CDR1 and CDR2 from the germline V gene are SEHNR and FQNEAQ (reference sequence). V lost 2 bases to trimming and J lost 14 bases; unmatched junction nucleotides: 4. Here the CDR3 reads CASSLRDRETLHF. CDR3 bases: TGTGCCAGCAGCTTACGGGACAGGGAGACCCTCCACTTT.

This clone was detected a few times. This CDR3 is also generated by other DNA sequences in the sample. V usage is TRBV2 and J usage is TRBJ1-1; TRBD1 matches 7 bases. CDR3 length equals 13 residues. Germline loops: CDR1 SNHLY, CDR2 FYNNEI. The J segment lost 2 bases and the V segment lost 7 bases, leaving 4 bases of the junction unmatched. CDR3 sequence: CASTGTANTEAFF. The CDR3 DNA is TGTGCCAGCACGGGGACAGCCAACACTGAAGCTTTCTTT. Based on the CDR3 plus reference TRBV2 and TRBJ1-1, the full variable domain is EPEVTQTPSHQVTQMGQEVILRCVPISNHLYFYWYRQILGQKVEFLVSFYNNEISEKSEIFDDQFSVERPDGSNFTLKIRSTKLEDSAMYFCASTGTANTEAFFGQGTRLTVV.

The rearrangement joins TRBV27 to TRBJ2-3; 8 bases match TRBD2. Germline CDR1 reads MNHEY; CDR2 reads SMNVEV (reference sequence). J was trimmed by 7 bases and V by 5 bases; bases with no gene match: 11. CDR3 length: 15 amino acids. The DNA of the CDR3 is TGTGCCAGCAGTCCACCCGGGACTAGGAGGAATACGCAGTATTTT. The encoded protein is CASSPPGTRRNTQYF.

The chain recombines TRBV10-2 with TRBJ2-2, with a tentative D call TRBD1 (5 bases). V lost 9 bases, J lost 0 bases, and 11 bases lay in between. CDR3 length: 14 residues. Germline-derived CDR1 and CDR2 are WSHSY and SAAADI. The CDR3 is CASRTSSNTGELFF. The CDR3 nucleotides read TGCGCCAGTAGGACATCGTCGAACACCGGGGAGCTGTTTTTT.

The rearrangement links TRBV6-1 to TRBJ1-2; D is possibly TRBD1 (5 bases). V was shortened by 6 bases and J by 8 bases, with 16 bases between the two germline ends. The CDR3 runs 13 residues. CDR1 is MNHNS, CDR2 SASEGT, per germline. The CDR3 DNA follows: TGTGCCAGCAGGGTCTTACGGGGGGAAGGCTACACCTTC. Translated: CASRVLRGEGYTF.

The chain is built from TRBV7-2 and TRBJ1-3; D not resolved. Looked up from germline, CDR1 is SGHTA and CDR2 is FQGNSA. Between the trimmed V and J ends, which lost 3 bases and 0 bases, there was a span of 9 bases. There are 15 residues in the CDR3. The CDR3 bases are TGTGCCAGCAGCTTCGCCGGCGGCTCTGGAAACACCATATATTTT. This gives the protein CASSFAGGSGNTIYF.

This clone was recorded only once. CDR3 coding DNA: TGTGCCAGCAGCCCGGGGACAGGGGGCACGCCCCAGCATTTT. Amino acid sequence: CASSPGTGGTPQHF. This chain connects TRBV7-2 to TRBJ1-5; 12 nucleotides line up with TRBD1. The V segment lost 5 bases and the J segment 9 bases; nucleotides outside the gene matches: 5. Germline V gives CDR1 SGHTA, CDR2 FQGNSA. This CDR3 spans 14 amino acids.

This clone has only a few counts. The chain has TRBV10-3 and TRBJ1-1; D remains unclear. V lost 10 bases and J 4 bases, leaving 16 bases between the germline ends. The CDR3 has 13 amino acids. CDR1 ENHRY and CDR2 SYGVKD come from the germline V gene. The CDR3 region is CATWTIGSTEAFF. CDR3 nucleotide sequence: TGTGCCACCTGGACTATCGGGAGCACTGAAGCTTTCTTT.

V gene TRBV11-3 combines with J gene TRBJ2-2; tentatively, D is TRBD2 (7 bases). CDR1 SGHNT and CDR2 YENEEA come from the germline V gene. This CDR3 spans 14 amino acids. Trimming took off 9 bases at V and 6 bases at J, with 17 bases between the two ends. The CDR3 DNA follows: TGTGCCAGTAAAAGAGGGGGGGGTTCCGGGGAGCTGTTTTTT. This codes for CASKRGGGSGELFF.

This chain connects TRBV11-3 to TRBJ2-3; tentatively, D is TRBD2 (7 bases). V gave up 6 bases and J gave up 5 bases, with 21 bases separating them. This CDR3 region has 16 residues. CDR1 SGHNT and CDR2 YENEEA come from the germline V gene. CDR3 amino acids: CASSKDRAGAGDTQYF. The CDR3 DNA reads as TGTGCCAGCAGTAAAGATAGGGCGGGGGCCGGAGATACGCAGTATTTT.

The rearrangement uses TRBV6-6 and TRBJ1-1; D possibly corresponds to TRBD1 (5 bases). Between the trimmed V and J ends, which lost 2 bases and 2 bases, there was a span of 12 bases. This CDR3 spans 15 amino acids. CDR1 is MNHNY, CDR2 SVGAGI, per germline (reference sequence). The CDR3: CASSYGTALNTEAFF. In DNA, the CDR3 is TGTGCCAGCAGTTACGGGACTGCCCTTAACACTGAAGCTTTCTTT.

This sequence joins TRBV7-8 and TRBJ2-2; TRBD2 is a possible D gene (6 bases). The V gene's germline CDR1 is SGHVS and CDR2 FQNEAQ. This CDR3 is 17 amino acids long. V was pared by 10 bases and J by 6 bases, with 27 bases between. The CDR3 region is CAILALGLKGGAGELFF. The CDR3 region has the DNA TGTGCCATCCTAGCGTTGGGACTGAAGGGTGGCGCCGGGGAGCTGTTTTTT.

This clone was counted once. V usage is TRBV7-2 and J usage is TRBJ1-2; 8 bases fit TRBD1. The CDR3 is made up of 14 amino acids. Germline loops: CDR1 SGHTA, CDR2 FQGNSA. V lost 5 bases, J lost 5 bases, and 7 bases stayed unmatched. CDR3 bases: TGTGCCAGCAGCCCTACAGGGGGTTGGTATGGCTACACCTTC. Protein: CASSPTGGWYGYTF.

The chain carries TRBV10-1 and TRBJ2-5; D is perhaps TRBD2 (5 bases). This CDR3 contains 14 residues. The V end lost 0 bases, the J end lost 5 bases, and 10 bases lay between the germline ends. Per the germline V gene, CDR1 is WNHNN and CDR2 is SYGVQD (reference sequence). CDR3 bases: TGCGCCAGCAGTGAGTCGCTAGCCGAGGAGACCCAGTACTTC. This gives the protein CASSESLAEETQYF.

The chain carries TRBV11-2 and TRBJ1-2; D might be TRBD1 (5 bases). The CDR3 is 15 residues long. The V end lost 1 base, the J end lost 0 bases, and 9 bases lay between the germline ends. The germline CDR1 and CDR2 sequences are SGHAT and FQNNGV. CDR3 in amino acids: CASSLAGTANYGYTF. Written as DNA, the CDR3 is TGTGCCAGCAGCTTAGCCGGGACTGCTAACTATGGCTACACCTTC.

The chain employs TRBV4-2 and TRBJ2-7, with 10 bases matching TRBD2. CDR3 size: 19 residues. Germline CDR1 and CDR2: LGHNA and YNFKEQ. The V gene end was trimmed by 1 base and the J gene end by 1 base; junction bases not matched to a gene: 13. DNA for the CDR3: TGTGCCAGCAGCCAAGGGCCCCCCCTAGCGGGGGTCTTATCCTACGAGCAGTACTTC. It yields the protein CASSQGPPLAGVLSYEQYF.